The present entry profiles one T cell receptor beta chain with its context. What it binds is not known. The entry originates in a study of B cell selection in AIRE deficiency. Study-level results: Only about 9.3% of some 3,300 shared Treg sequences were patient-specific; 30% to 35% healthy-specific. Patient Tconv and Treg cells showed healthy-like TCRBV usage, CDR3 length, diversity.

Original processing notes: Some 5x10^4 patient and more than 95,000 healthy donor TCRbeta sequences came from Tregs. Profiling relied on immunoSEQ multiplex PCR, and the TCRdb table lists in-frame clones only, not all of them. From that table come the V and J calls and clone size; the DNA was used to work out D and trimming. Of approximately 26,000 clones in the sample, 92% are singletons; the top ten hold 1.1%. The regulatory T cell sort gate was CD4+CD25hiCD127low/negative. Controls came from healthy donors unrelated to patients. The length of the CDR3 is 14 residues. CDR1 is GTSNPN and CDR2 is SVGIG in the germline V gene (reference sequence). V gave up 2 bases and J gave up 0 bases, with 10 bases separating them.

The V gene is TRBV30, the J gene TRBJ1-1; D call uncertain. This clonotype originated in a human donor in good health. The sample comprised CD4+CD25+ Tregs sorted from PBMCs. In nucleotides, the CDR3 is TGTGCCTGGAGTAGGACGGATATGAACACTGAAGCTTTCTTT. Protein product: CAWSRTDMNTEAFF. The full variable domain, its missing parts supplied by reference TRBV30 and TRBJ1-1, is SQTIHQWPATLVQPVGSPLSLECTVEGTSNPNLYWYRQAAGRGLQLLFYSVGIGQISSEVPQNLSASRPQDRQFILSSKKLLLSDSGFYLCAWSRTDMNTEAFFGQGTRLTVV.